This T cell receptor beta chain was profiled in a study of human T cells and chemical hapten exposure. Time point given: patch test 2, 6 weeks after DPC sensitization. The treatment here: therapeutic diphenylcyclopropenone sensitization with weekly scalp DPC. TCRdb itself ran the RACE reads through MiXCR, one entry per CDR3 protein. This table holds 110,000 to 150,000 distinct CDR3 sequences, about 10% found once. Looked up from germline, CDR1 is DFQATT and CDR2 is SNEGSKA (reference sequence). Between the trimmed V and J ends, which lost 2 bases and 0 bases, there was a span of 13 bases. The CDR3 has 16 residues. This clonotype showed up just a few times. Its antigen is undetermined. Study-wide points: The number of TCRs above 1 in 1000 frequency did not change after DPC sensitization.

This TCR came from a woman aged 50 to 60 with alopecia areata. Some clones in this sample may be carry-over from other donors' samples. The sample here was whole blood, taken in connection with sensitization to the hapten diphenylcyclopropenone (DPC). The chain carries TRBV20-1 and TRBJ1-4, with D perhaps matching TRBD1 (5 bases). The CDR3 nucleotides are TGCAGTGCTAGATACGGACACGGACCAACTAATGAAAAACTGTTTTTT. Its protein is CSARYGHGPTNEKLFF.